This TCR beta chain was profiled in a study of T cells in Graves' hyperthyroidism and ophthalmopathy. Germline loops: CDR1 SNHLY, CDR2 FYNNEI. The CDR3 totals 12 residues. V shed 9 bases and J 4 bases; nucleotides not matched to a gene: 5. Amplified TCR beta CDR3 regions came from RNA transcripts. RT-PCR in the first round (using the HTBI primer set) targeted the TCR CDR3. From the multiplex PCR reads, TCRdb called clonotypes with MiXCR, one entry per CDR3 protein. The table lists around 620,000 distinct CDR3 sequences, 14% of them singletons. Sample: blood. The receptor was isolated from a woman between 18 and 29 years old with Graves' ophthalmopathy. The rearrangement links TRBV2 to TRBJ1-1, with TRBD1 matching over 7 bases. The CDR3 sequence is CASGRGLTEAFF. The CDR3 bases are TGTGCCAGTGGGAGGGGGCTCACTGAAGCTTTCTTT.